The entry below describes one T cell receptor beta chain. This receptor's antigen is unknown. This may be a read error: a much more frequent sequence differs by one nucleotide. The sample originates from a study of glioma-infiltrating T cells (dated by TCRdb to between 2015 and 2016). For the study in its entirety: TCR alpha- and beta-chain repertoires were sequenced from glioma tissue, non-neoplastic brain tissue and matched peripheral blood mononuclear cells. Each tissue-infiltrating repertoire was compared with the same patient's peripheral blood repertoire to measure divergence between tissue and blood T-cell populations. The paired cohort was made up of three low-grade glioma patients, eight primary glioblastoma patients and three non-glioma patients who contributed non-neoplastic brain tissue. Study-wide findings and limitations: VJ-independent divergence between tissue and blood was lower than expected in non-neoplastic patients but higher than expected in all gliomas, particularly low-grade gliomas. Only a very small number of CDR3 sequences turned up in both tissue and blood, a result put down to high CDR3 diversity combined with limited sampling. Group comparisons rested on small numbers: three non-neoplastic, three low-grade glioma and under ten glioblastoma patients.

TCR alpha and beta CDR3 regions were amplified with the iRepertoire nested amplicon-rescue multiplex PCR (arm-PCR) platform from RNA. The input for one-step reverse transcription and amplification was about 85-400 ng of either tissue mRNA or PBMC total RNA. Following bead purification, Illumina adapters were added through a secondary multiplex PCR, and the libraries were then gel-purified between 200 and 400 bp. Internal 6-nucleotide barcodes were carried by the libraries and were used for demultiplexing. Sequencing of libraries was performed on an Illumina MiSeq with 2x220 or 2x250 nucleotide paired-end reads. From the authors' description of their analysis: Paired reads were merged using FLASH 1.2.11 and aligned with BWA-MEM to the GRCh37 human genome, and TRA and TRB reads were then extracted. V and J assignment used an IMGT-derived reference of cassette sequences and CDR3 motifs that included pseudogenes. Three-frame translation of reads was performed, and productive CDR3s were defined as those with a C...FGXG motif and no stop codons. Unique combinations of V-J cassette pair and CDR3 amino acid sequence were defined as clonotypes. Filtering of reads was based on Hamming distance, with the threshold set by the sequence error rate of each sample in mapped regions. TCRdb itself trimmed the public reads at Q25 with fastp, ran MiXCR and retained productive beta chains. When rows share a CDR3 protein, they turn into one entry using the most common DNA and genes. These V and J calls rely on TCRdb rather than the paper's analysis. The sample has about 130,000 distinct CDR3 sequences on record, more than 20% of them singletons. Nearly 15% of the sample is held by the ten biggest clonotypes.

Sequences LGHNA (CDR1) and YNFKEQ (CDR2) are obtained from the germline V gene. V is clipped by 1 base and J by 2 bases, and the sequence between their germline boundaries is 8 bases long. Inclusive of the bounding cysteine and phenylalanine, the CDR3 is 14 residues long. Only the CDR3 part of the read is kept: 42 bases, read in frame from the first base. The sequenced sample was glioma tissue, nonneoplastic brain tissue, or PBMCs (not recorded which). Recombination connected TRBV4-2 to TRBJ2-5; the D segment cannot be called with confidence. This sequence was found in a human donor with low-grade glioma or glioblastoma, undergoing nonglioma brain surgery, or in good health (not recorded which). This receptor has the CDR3 CASSQVDKQETQYF. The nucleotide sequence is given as TGTGCCAGCAGCCAAGTTGACAAGCAAGAGACCCAGTACTTC.